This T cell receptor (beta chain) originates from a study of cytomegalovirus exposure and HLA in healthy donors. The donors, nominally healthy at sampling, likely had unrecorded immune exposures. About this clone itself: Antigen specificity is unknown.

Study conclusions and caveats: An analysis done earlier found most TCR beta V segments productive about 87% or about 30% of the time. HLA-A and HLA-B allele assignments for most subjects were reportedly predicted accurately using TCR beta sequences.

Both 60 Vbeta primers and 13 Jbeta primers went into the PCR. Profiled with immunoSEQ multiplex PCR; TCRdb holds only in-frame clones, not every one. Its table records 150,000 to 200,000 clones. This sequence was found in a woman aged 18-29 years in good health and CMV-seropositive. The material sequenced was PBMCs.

CDR3 region: CASSIVTGRLFGYTF. The CDR3 bases are TGTGCCAGTAGTATAGTGACAGGGCGTCTGTTTGGCTACACCTTC. This rearrangement joins TRBV19 to TRBJ1-2, with TRBD1 matching 7 bases. From germline, CDR1 is LNHDA and CDR2 SQIVND (reference sequence). The CDR3 consists of 15 residues. J lost 7 bases, V lost 1 base, and 9 bases had no gene match.